This section outlines one T cell receptor (beta chain) sequence together with its context. The data derive from a study of shared clonotypes between healthy human individuals. Caucasian adults living in Nashville, Tennessee, provided all samples. Running of the assay took place at deep level. Every subset had its genomic DNA shared out evenly among several immunoSEQ plates. It was approximately 300 ng DNA, around 30,000 T cell genomes, that went into each replicate PCR of unsorted PBMC. TCRdb's copy holds only in-frame clones and misses some; the assay was immunoSEQ multiplex PCR. This table has 450,000 to 650,000 clones, around 76% appearing once. The TCR originated in a middle-aged woman in good health. Some clones in this sample may be carry-over from other donors' samples. Sequencing used PBMCs.

This CDR3 reads CASSWGYTGELFF. CDR3 bases: TGTGCCAGCAGTTGGGGATACACCGGGGAGCTGTTTTTT. V is TRBV6-5 and J is TRBJ2-2; D not resolved. CDR1 and CDR2 from the germline V gene are MNHEY and SVGAGI. The CDR3 spans 13 residues. V shed 4 bases and J shed 3 bases, with 6 bases lying between them.